The 8 T cell receptor beta chains below were found in one sample sequenced in a study of monozygotic twins with inflammatory bowel disease (dated by TCRdb to the late 2010s). Receptors were amplified or captured by 5' RACE. The listed sequencing device is Illumina HiSeq 2500. The reads underwent TCRdb reprocessing, giving one record for each CDR3 protein sequence and no DNA. The table kept for this sample lists more than 350,000 distinct CDR3 sequences. The top ten hold around 2.4% of the sample. The sequenced sample was blood. The origin of the receptors is a human donor with ulcerative colitis or Crohn's disease, or a healthy co-twin of an affected twin (not recorded which).

The chain links TRBV11-1 to TRBJ2-5; TCRdb proposes TRBD2, but this gene call is untestable without DNA. In germline, CDR1 is SGHAT, CDR2 FQDESV (reference sequence). The CDR3 consists of 18 residues. CDR3 sequence reads: CASSSGTVAGGALETQYF.

This chain joins TRBV12-3 or TRBV12-4 and TRBJ1-1; lacking DNA, the TRBD1 call made by TCRdb goes unchecked. The CDR3 contains 14 residues. CDR3 loop: CASSNLQVTPEAFF.

The V gene is TRBV19, the J gene TRBJ2-2; TCRdb indicates TRBD2, and absent DNA this call remains unverified. There are 15 residues in the CDR3. Germline CDR1 and CDR2: LNHDA and SQIVND (reference sequence). Here the CDR3 reads CASTVGRLNTGELFF. The whole variable domain, filled in from reference TRBV19 and TRBJ2-2, reads DGGITQSPKYLFRKEGQNVTLSCEQNLNHDAMYWYRQDPGQGLRLIYYSQIVNDFQKGDIAEGYSVSREKKESFPLTVTSAQKNPTAFYLCASTVGRLNTGELFFGEGSRLTVL.

The rearrangement uses TRBV6-5 and TRBJ1-2; the TRBD1 assignment by TCRdb is unverifiable without DNA. The germline V gene has CDR1 MNHEY and CDR2 SVGAGI. The CDR3 has 14 residues. The chain's CDR3 is CASSYSTGTHGYTF.

This chain uses TRBV29-1 with TRBJ1-1; checking the TCRdb D call of TRBD1 is not possible without DNA. Per the germline V gene, CDR1 is SQVTM and CDR2 is ANQGSEA. The CDR3 runs 13 residues. The chain's CDR3 is CSARETQNTEAFF.

The chain couples TRBV11-2 to TRBJ2-1; TCRdb selects TRBD2, and the lack of DNA leaves this call unchecked. CDR3 length: 20 amino acids. The germline V gene has CDR1 SGHAT and CDR2 FQNNGV. The chain's CDR3 is CASSPPPGLAGDRTYNEQFF. Full variable domain (rest looked up from reference TRBV11-2 and TRBJ2-1): EAGVAQSPRYKIIEKRQSVAFWCNPISGHATLYWYQQILGQGPKLLIQFQNNGVVDDSQLPKDRFSAERLKGVDSTLKIQPAKLEDSAVYLCASSPPPGLAGDRTYNEQFFGPGTRLTVL.

The rearrangement links TRBV5-6 to TRBJ2-3; TCRdb's assignment of TRBD2 cannot be checked, as there is no DNA. Germline V CDR1 and CDR2: SGHDT, YYEEEE. The CDR3 extends over 16 amino acids. The CDR3 loop is CASSVLQAGGGDTQYF.

The chain's CDR3 is CASSVVRNTEAFF. The chain recombines TRBV9 with TRBJ1-1. In germline, CDR1 is SGDLS, CDR2 YYNGEE. CDR3 length equals 13 residues.